A single sample gave rise to the 10 T cell receptor beta chains below, sequenced in a study of T-cell memory formation after mild COVID-19. TCRdb recomputed calls from the 5' RACE reads with MiXCR, one row per CDR3 protein. This sample has 30,000 to 35,000 distinct CDR3 sequences; about 7.3% occur once, and the top ten carry just under 30%. Sequencing was performed on PBMCs or a T cell subset sorted from them (not recorded which). The receptor source for this set is a man between 18 and 29 years old who had mild COVID-19 (a few samples of this study predate the infection). Cell type and time point are not known.

The chain couples TRBV7-9 to TRBJ2-3; D call uncertain. The V gene's germline CDR1 is SEHNR and CDR2 FQNEAQ (reference sequence). Trimming stripped 8 bases from V and 3 bases from J, with 18 bases between. This CDR3 has 15 residues. The CDR3 sequence is CASGPRGFGTDTQYF. DNA of the CDR3: TGTGCCAGCGGTCCGAGAGGTTTTGGGACAGATACGCAGTATTTT. Full variable domain (remainder filled in from reference TRBV7-9 and TRBJ2-3): DTGVSQNPRHKITKRGQNVTFRCDPISEHNRLYWYRQTLGQGPEFLTYFQNEAQLEKSRLLSDRFSAERPKGSFSTLEIQRTEQGDSAMYLCASGPRGFGTDTQYFGPGTRLTVL.

By frequency in the sample, this clonotype is large (0.1 to 1%). The chain combines TRBV20-1 with TRBJ2-7, with 7 bases fitting TRBD1. Trimming took 3 bases from V and 3 from J; bases not matched to a gene: 5. This CDR3 is 13 amino acids long. CDR1 and CDR2 from the germline V gene are DFQATT and SNEGSKA (reference sequence). CDR3 amino acids: CSARTGIRYEQYF. CDR3 nucleotide sequence: TGCAGTGCTAGGACAGGGATCCGCTACGAGCAGTACTTC.

At least ten counts were recorded for this clonotype. CDR3 DNA sequence: TGTGCCAGCTCCCGTAAGCGAGACTCCCATTCTGGGGCCAACGTCCTGACTTTC. Residues: CASSRKRDSHSGANVLTF. The chain joins TRBV18 to TRBJ2-6, with no clear D. V lost 6 bases and J lost 1, with 19 bases in between. Germline V gives CDR1 KGHSH, CDR2 LQKENI. The CDR3 spans 18 residues.

The gene calls are TRBV5-1 and TRBJ2-5; 8 positions match TRBD2. CDR3 length: 15 residues. Trimming at V came to 0 bases and at J to 9 bases, leaving 10 bases not matched to a gene. Germline V gene lookup returns CDR1 SGHRS and CDR2 YFSETQ. Written as DNA, the CDR3 is TGCGCCAGCAGCTTGGGCGGGAGGTCCATCGGGGCCCAGTACTTC. Amino acids: CASSLGGRSIGAQYF.

This clonotype was recorded at least ten times. The chain joins TRBV25-1 to TRBJ1-6; TRBD1 agrees at 12 bases. CDR1 and CDR2 (germline): MGHDK, SYGVNS. The CDR3 runs 16 residues. The V gene end was trimmed by 2 bases and the J gene end by 8 bases; junction bases not matched to a gene: 4. CDR3 nucleotides: TGTGCCAGCAGTGAAGCCGGGACAGGGGGCTATTCACCCCTCCACTTT. It yields the protein CASSEAGTGGYSPLHF.

In this sample, this clonotype turned up many times. This chain joins TRBV7-2 and TRBJ1-1, with D uncertain. This CDR3 is 14 amino acids long. Germline lookup yields CDR1 SGHTA and CDR2 FQGNSA. Trimming left V 0 bases short and J 1 base short, with 6 bases between. The CDR3 reads CASSLAWENTEAFF. The DNA of the CDR3 is TGTGCCAGCAGCTTAGCGTGGGAGAACACTGAAGCTTTCTTT.

At least ten counts were recorded for this clonotype. This chain joins TRBV6-6 and TRBJ2-2, with D perhaps matching TRBD1 (6 bases). The CDR3 extends over 15 amino acids. Germline CDR1 is MNHNY and CDR2 is SVGAGI (reference sequence). Deletions cut 4 bases from V and 5 bases from J, with 14 bases between. The CDR3 sequence: CASSSQQGWTGELFF. The CDR3, as DNA: TGTGCCAGCAGTTCTCAACAGGGATGGACCGGGGAGCTGTTTTTT.

This sequence joins TRBV30 and TRBJ2-5; D unresolved. In germline, CDR1 is GTSNPN, CDR2 SVGIG (reference sequence). V was pared by 0 bases and J by 4 bases, with 9 bases between. This CDR3 has 13 residues. The CDR3: CAWSVVAGETQYF. CDR3 coding DNA: TGTGCCTGGAGTGTCGTTGCAGGAGAGACCCAGTACTTC.

This clonotype was detected only a few times. The J gene is TRBJ2-1, the V gene TRBV6-1; TRBD1 aligns across 10 bases. Germline V CDR1 and CDR2: MNHNS, SASEGT. Trimming removed 3 bases from V and 5 bases from J; junction bases left unmatched: 7. This CDR3 region has 16 residues. CDR3 in DNA: TGTGCCAGCAGTGAGATCCCGGGACAGGGGAACAATGAGCAGTTCTTC. The encoded protein is CASSEIPGQGNNEQFF.

This clonotype was seen repeatedly, ten times or more. The CDR3 DNA reads as TGCAGTGCCACCCATCAGGCTGAAGCTTTCTTT. Amino acids: CSATHQAEAFF. The chain couples TRBV20-1 to TRBJ1-1; no firm D call. Germline V gives CDR1 DFQATT, CDR2 SNEGSKA (reference sequence). Deletions cut 6 bases from V and 6 bases from J, with 11 bases between. The CDR3 covers 11 residues.